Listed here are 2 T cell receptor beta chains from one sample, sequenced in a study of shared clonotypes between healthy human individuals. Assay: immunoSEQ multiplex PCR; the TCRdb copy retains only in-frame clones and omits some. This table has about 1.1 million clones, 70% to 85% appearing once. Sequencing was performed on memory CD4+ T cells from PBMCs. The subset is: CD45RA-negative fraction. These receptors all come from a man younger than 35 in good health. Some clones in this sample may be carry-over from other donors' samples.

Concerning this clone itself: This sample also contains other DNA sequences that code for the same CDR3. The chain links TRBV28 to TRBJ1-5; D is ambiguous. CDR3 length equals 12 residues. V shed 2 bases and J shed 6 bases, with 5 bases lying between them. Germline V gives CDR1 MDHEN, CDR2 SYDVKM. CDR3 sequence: CASSLIGQPQHF. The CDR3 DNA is TGTGCCAGCAGTTTAATCGGTCAGCCCCAGCATTTT.

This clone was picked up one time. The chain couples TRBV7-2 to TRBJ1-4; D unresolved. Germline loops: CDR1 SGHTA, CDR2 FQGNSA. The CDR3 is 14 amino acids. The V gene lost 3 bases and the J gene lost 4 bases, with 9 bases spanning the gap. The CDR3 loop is CASSLLGHNEKLFF. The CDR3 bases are TGTGCCAGCAGCTTGTTGGGCCATAATGAAAAACTGTTTTTT.